Listed below are T cell receptor beta chains from one sample, sequenced in a study of shared clonotypes between healthy human individuals. TCRdb's copy holds only in-frame clones and misses some; the assay was immunoSEQ multiplex PCR. Among about 2 million clones, about 95% were seen once, and the ten largest hold around 1%. Sample: naive CD8+ T cells sorted from blood. The receptors stem from a man younger than 35 in good health. CDR3s include the opening cysteine and the closing phenylalanine or tryptophan. Fields, in order: D gene, V gene, J gene, CDR3 protein. A D gene is named only where the DNA matches it firmly.

.	TRBV19	TRBJ2-7	CASSIDGFANYEQYF
.	TRBV29-1	TRBJ1-2	CSVEDFYGYTF
TRBD1	TRBV13	TRBJ1-1	CASSSGGNTEAFF
.	TRBV19	TRBJ1-1	CASSTASQGMGVEAFF
.	TRBV5-4	TRBJ2-2	CASSFGLPGELFF
TRBD1	TRBV9	TRBJ1-1	CASSAGGNTEAFF
.	TRBV11-2	TRBJ1-2	CASSLGGYGYTF
TRBD1	TRBV27	TRBJ2-7	CASSLAPGTGVHEQYF
.	TRBV19	TRBJ2-7	CASSKDPLGTYEQYF
.	TRBV19	TRBJ2-1	CATRWGEGAYNEQFF
.	TRBV4-3	TRBJ2-5	CASSRVRATQETQYF
.	TRBV19	TRBJ1-2	CASRRAGDANYGYTF
.	TRBV4-1	TRBJ1-4	CASSQGEAQGGEKLFF
.	TRBV27	TRBJ2-2	CASSFRDFSNTGELFF
.	TRBV7-9	TRBJ2-2	CASSFVLAPGELFF
TRBD2	TRBV5-4	TRBJ2-1	CASSLRDYYNEQFF
.	TRBV28	TRBJ2-7	CASSLRGRGSEQYF
TRBD1	TRBV5-1	TRBJ2-7	CASSSGQDYEQYF
TRBD1	TRBV7-9	TRBJ2-7	CASSRVGTGDYEQYF
.	TRBV27	TRBJ1-5	CASSLQGNNQPQHF
.	TRBV6-5	TRBJ1-1	CASSYSQGSMTEAFF
.	TRBV10-2	TRBJ1-5	CASSEGSHSNQPQHF
.	TRBV25-1	TRBJ2-7	CASSLDSPGLYEQYF
.	TRBV27	TRBJ2-7	CASSLLGPLGAEITYEQYF
TRBD2	TRBV5-4	TRBJ2-5	CASSEGLAVGAQYF
TRBD2	TRBV19	TRBJ2-7	CASSGTIYYEQYF
.	TRBV28	TRBJ1-6	CASSLGGQGNSPLHF
.	TRBV4-1	TRBJ1-1	CASSQVYGERGEAFF
TRBD2	TRBV19	TRBJ2-7	CASSIQLLAGEQYF
.	TRBV7-9	TRBJ1-1	CASSVSGGPEAFF
TRBD2	TRBV19	TRBJ2-1	CASIPGGAAYNEQFF
TRBD2	TRBV10-3	TRBJ2-2	CAISESVTSGGYYTGELFF
.	TRBV4-3	TRBJ2-3	CASSPIGYTDTQYF
TRBD2	TRBV10-3	TRBJ2-1	CAIREGLAGGRYNEQFF
.	TRBV19	TRBJ2-7	CASSIDLGYEQYF
.	TRBV5-1	TRBJ2-7	CASSPGGVGGNEQYF
.	TRBV4-3	TRBJ2-7	CASTPAAGSSYEQYF
.	TRBV2	TRBJ1-5	CASSEETISNQPQHF
.	TRBV28	TRBJ2-7	CASSLSGYSYEQYF
.	TRBV7-8	TRBJ1-2	CASSLGGSHYGYTF
.	TRBV6-4	TRBJ2-7	CASSAARGAYEQYF
.	TRBV9	TRBJ1-1	CASSGGGRTEAFF
TRBD1	TRBV2	TRBJ1-2	CASSEPDPRTGLYGYTF
.	TRBV9	TRBJ2-4	CASSPLRGRDIQYF
TRBD2	TRBV7-2	TRBJ2-7	CASSSTLGLAGGPSYEQYF
.	TRBV5-4	TRBJ1-5	CASSFGPVQPQHF
TRBD1	TRBV28	TRBJ2-3	CASRDTGVPTDTQYF